Shown below are 30 T cell receptor beta chains from a single sample sequenced in a study of T cell responses to AZD1222 COVID-19 vaccine. TCRdb's copy holds only in-frame clones and misses some; the assay was immunoSEQ multiplex PCR. The sample includes around 160,000 clones, approximately 94% seen only once; the top ten take less than 2%. Sequenced material: peripheral blood, taken on day 0 of AZD1222 vaccination. The receptors were sampled from an adult in good health.

The rearrangement joins TRBV29-1 to TRBJ2-7; no clear D. The V end lost 4 bases, the J end lost 6 bases, and 16 bases lay between the germline ends. This CDR3 is 13 amino acids long. The germline gives CDR1 SQVTM, CDR2 ANQGSEA. The CDR3 reads CSVVSGPESEQYF. For the CDR3, the DNA is TGCAGCGTTGTGTCCGGGCCCGAATCCGAGCAGTACTTC.

V is TRBV20-1 and J is TRBJ2-5; TRBD1 might be the D (5 bases). Germline CDR1 reads DFQATT; CDR2 reads SNEGSKA (reference sequence). The CDR3 is 11 amino acids. The germline V and J ends were trimmed by 5 bases and 5 bases, with 9 bases remaining between them. CDR3 nucleotide sequence: TGCAGTGCTGTCCCAGGGGAGACCCAGTACTTC. Translation: CSAVPGETQYF.

The chain links TRBV6-5 to TRBJ2-1; D not certain. The CDR3 is 15 residues long. V gave up 5 bases and J gave up 2 bases, with 13 bases separating them. The germline V gene has CDR1 MNHEY and CDR2 SVGAGI. DNA for the CDR3: TGTGCCAGCAGTCGAACGGGTTCCACCTACAATGAGCAGTTCTTC. Translation: CASSRTGSTYNEQFF.

The chain links TRBV6-5 to TRBJ1-4; possibly TRBD1 for D (6 bases). The CDR3 consists of 15 residues. V was pared by 6 bases and J by 5 bases, with 16 bases between. Looked up from germline, CDR1 is MNHEY and CDR2 is SVGAGI. In nucleotides, the CDR3 is TGTGCCAGCAGCCGGCCACAGGGAGGGAATGAAAAACTGTTTTTT. This codes for CASSRPQGGNEKLFF.

The chain links TRBV5-1 to TRBJ2-7, with a weak D call TRBD1 (5 bases). Germline V lookup: CDR1 SGHRS, CDR2 YFSETQ. This CDR3 comprises 13 residues. Trimming took off 1 base at V and 2 bases at J, with 7 bases between the two ends. The CDR3 DNA reads as TGCGCCAGCAGCTTGTCAGGGACCTACGAGCAGTACTTC. Protein product: CASSLSGTYEQYF.

This chain joins TRBV4-2 and TRBJ1-1; a possible D gene is TRBD1 (5 bases). CDR1 LGHNA and CDR2 YNFKEQ come from the germline V gene. V was trimmed by 0 bases and J by 11 bases, leaving 19 bases between them. The CDR3 is 15 amino acids. CDR3: CASSQDPQGVLEAFF. CDR3 in DNA: TGTGCCAGCAGCCAAGATCCGCAGGGAGTACTGGAGGCTTTCTTT.

By sample fraction, this clone is medium-sized. The chain recombines TRBV3-1 (or the pseudogene TRBV3-2) with TRBJ1-6; D is unresolved. The length of the CDR3 is 14 residues. Trimming left V 0 bases short and J 6 bases short, with 6 bases between. Germline V CDR1 and CDR2: LGHDT, YNNKEL (reference sequence). The DNA of the CDR3 is TGTGCCAGCAGCCAAGAGGCAGCTAATTCACCCCTCCACTTT. It yields the protein CASSQEAANSPLHF.

This clone was found a few times. This chain joins TRBV7-9 and TRBJ2-7, with D possibly matching TRBD2 (6 bases). Per germline, CDR1 SEHNR and CDR2 FQNEAQ (reference sequence). V shed 2 bases and J shed 1 base, with 9 bases lying between them. The CDR3 totals 14 residues. The CDR3 is CASSLQGGSYEQYF. The CDR3 coding sequence is TGTGCCAGCAGCTTACAGGGAGGATCCTACGAGCAGTACTTC. Using reference TRBV7-9 and TRBJ2-7 for the parts outside the CDR3, the full variable domain is DTGVSQNPRHKITKRGQNVTFRCDPISEHNRLYWYRQTLGQGPEFLTYFQNEAQLEKSRLLSDRFSAERPKGSFSTLEIQRTEQGDSAMYLCASSLQGGSYEQYFGPGTRLTVT.

The V call is TRBV7-9, the J call TRBJ2-2, with D perhaps matching TRBD2 (5 bases). V was pared by 6 bases and J by 3 bases, with 11 bases between. The CDR3 runs 14 residues. Germline assignment: CDR1 SEHNR and CDR2 FQNEAQ (reference sequence). The CDR3 sequence: CASRREGDTGELFF. The CDR3 nucleotides are TGTGCCAGCAGGCGTGAGGGAGACACCGGGGAGCTGTTTTTT.

The gene calls are TRBV6-5 and TRBJ1-1; possibly TRBD1 for D (6 bases). Per germline, CDR1 MNHEY and CDR2 SVGAGI. The CDR3 is 14 residues long. V was clipped by 6 bases and J by 1 base, with 12 bases between them. The CDR3 coding sequence is TGTGCCAGCAGAAGGGGACACCAGAACACTGAAGCTTTCTTT. It translates to CASRRGHQNTEAFF.

CDR3 residues: CASSQAGGNTEAFF. Written as DNA, the CDR3 is TGTGCCAGCAGTCAGGCGGGGGGGAACACTGAAGCTTTCTTT. V is TRBV19 and J is TRBJ1-1, with TRBD1 as a possible D gene (5 bases). V dropped 9 bases and J dropped 1 base, with 15 bases sitting between them. The germline V gene encodes CDR1 LNHDA and CDR2 SQIVND (reference sequence). CDR3 size: 14 residues.

The chain employs TRBV9 and TRBJ2-7, with D perhaps TRBD2 (6 bases). CDR3 length: 14 amino acids. V was trimmed by 1 base and J by 4 bases, leaving 12 bases between them. Germline V lookup: CDR1 SGDLS, CDR2 YYNGEE. CDR3 residues: CASSVSTGGYEQYF. The CDR3 bases are TGTGCCAGCAGCGTATCTACAGGAGGGTACGAGCAGTACTTC.

V usage is TRBV9 and J usage is TRBJ1-1; D not resolved. The CDR3 extends over 14 amino acids. Germline V gives CDR1 SGDLS, CDR2 YYNGEE. The V end lost 0 bases, the J end lost 5 bases, and 11 bases lay between the germline ends. The CDR3 DNA sequence: TGTGCCAGCAGCGTAGGACGGTCGGAGACTGAAGCTTTCTTT. This encodes CASSVGRSETEAFF.

The chain recombines TRBV19 with TRBJ2-5; 12 nucleotides line up with TRBD2. From germline, CDR1 is LNHDA and CDR2 SQIVND (reference sequence). CDR3 length: 16 amino acids. V trimming: 1 base; J trimming: 2 bases; junction bases outside the gene matches: 2. In DNA, the CDR3 is TGTGCCAGTAGTATAGCCCTAGCGGGAGGGCAAGAGACCCAGTACTTC. Translating it yields CASSIALAGGQETQYF.

The genes are TRBV14 and TRBJ2-7, with D tentatively TRBD1 (5 bases). V lost 0 bases to trimming and J lost 13 bases, with 10 bases between them. The length of the CDR3 is 11 residues. Germline loops: CDR1 SGHDN, CDR2 FVKESK. The CDR3 loop reads CASSQEGRQYF. CDR3 DNA sequence: TGTGCCAGCAGCCAAGAGGGGCGCCAATACTTC.

CDR3 DNA: TGCGCCAGCAGTGAACTTCGTCTTCGGGGCCACAATCAGCCCCAGCATTTT. This sequence encodes CASSELRLRGHNQPQHF. The chain carries TRBV10-2 and TRBJ1-5; TRBD1 is a possible D gene (5 bases). Deletions cut 3 bases from V and 3 bases from J, with 18 bases between. CDR3 length: 17 amino acids. Germline V gene lookup returns CDR1 WSHSY and CDR2 SAAADI.

The rearrangement uses TRBV27 and TRBJ1-2; D gene unclear. Germline V gene lookup returns CDR1 MNHEY and CDR2 SMNVEV (reference sequence). Trimming stripped 8 bases from V and 6 bases from J, with 10 bases between. The CDR3 spans 11 residues. The CDR3 spells CASSSAHGYTF. CDR3 coding DNA: TGTGCCAGCTCCTCGGCCCATGGCTACACCTTC.

The chain is built from TRBV2 and TRBJ1-2; TRBD1 is a possible D gene (6 bases). The CDR3 loop spans 14 amino acids. The germline V and J ends were trimmed by 5 bases and 7 bases, with 17 bases remaining between them. Germline V CDR1 and CDR2: SNHLY, FYNNEI. The CDR3 spells CASSTNREGSGYTF. The CDR3, as DNA: TGTGCCAGCAGTACCAACAGGGAGGGATCTGGCTACACCTTC.

CDR3 bases: TGTGCCAGCAGCGGGAGCGTGGCAGGCCACTCCGGCACAGATACGCAGTATTTT. Protein product: CASSGSVAGHSGTDTQYF. This chain links TRBV5-4 with TRBJ2-3, with a possible D match to TRBD2 (5 bases). The length of the CDR3 is 18 residues. Per germline, CDR1 SGHNT and CDR2 YYREEE (reference sequence). Trimming took 4 bases from V and 1 from J, leaving 22 bases between them.

The chain combines TRBV6-2 or TRBV6-3 with TRBJ2-7, with TRBD1 identical over 8 bases. Germline CDR1 is MNHEY and CDR2 is SVGEGT. This CDR3 has 15 residues. The V and J ends lost 5 bases and 4 bases, in that order; junction bases with no gene match: 10. The CDR3 protein is CASSRPRQGLYEQYF. CDR3 nucleotides: TGTGCCAGCAGTCGCCCACGACAGGGGTTATACGAGCAGTACTTC.

J is TRBJ1-2 and V is TRBV6-5, with D perhaps TRBD1 (5 bases). Trimming removed 10 bases at V and 2 bases at J, with 11 bases between. The length of the CDR3 is 12 residues. Germline V gene sequence: CDR1 MNHEY, CDR2 SVGAGI. CDR3 DNA: TGTGCCATCGGTGGGGGAAACTATGGCTACACCTTC. Protein: CAIGGGNYGYTF.

The chain is built from TRBV5-1 and TRBJ2-2; 7 bases fit TRBD1. Per germline, CDR1 SGHRS and CDR2 YFSETQ. V dropped 1 base and J dropped 1; count of bases not matched to a gene: 1. CDR3 length: 15 amino acids. The DNA of the CDR3 is TGCGCCAGCAGCTTGAGGGACAGGAACACCGGGGAGCTGTTTTTT. It encodes CASSLRDRNTGELFF.

J is TRBJ2-1 and V is TRBV2, with TRBD2 matching over 14 bases. The CDR3 covers 15 residues. CDR1 and CDR2 (germline): SNHLY, FYNNEI. The V and J ends lost 8 bases and 6 bases, in that order; junction bases with no gene match: 6. The CDR3 nucleotides read TGTGCCAGCCGATCCGGGACTAGCGGGAGCAATGAGCAGTTCTTC. Translation: CASRSGTSGSNEQFF.

This clone was detected only once. The chain combines TRBV2 with TRBJ2-2; 7 positions agree with TRBD1. The V gene's germline CDR1 is SNHLY and CDR2 FYNNEI. With V trimmed by 9 bases and J by 3 bases, 4 bases remained unmatched. The CDR3 contains 13 residues. CDR3 in amino acids: CARTGSYTGELFF. DNA for the CDR3: TGTGCCAGGACAGGGAGTTACACCGGGGAGCTGTTTTTT. Full variable domain (remainder filled in from reference TRBV2 and TRBJ2-2): EPEVTQTPSHQVTQMGQEVILRCVPISNHLYFYWYRQILGQKVEFLVSFYNNEISEKSEIFDDQFSVERPDGSNFTLKIRSTKLEDSAMYFCARTGSYTGELFFGEGSRLTVL.

V usage is TRBV6-5 and J usage is TRBJ1-1, with D possibly being TRBD1 (6 bases). Germline V gene lookup returns CDR1 MNHEY and CDR2 SVGAGI. Trimming took off 5 bases at V and 4 bases at J, with 17 bases between the two ends. The CDR3 is 15 residues long. CDR3 protein: CASSPRGRVGTEAFF. CDR3 sequence (DNA): TGTGCCAGCAGTCCCAGGGGCAGGGTGGGCACTGAAGCTTTCTTT.

The chain employs TRBV19 and TRBJ1-3; no clear D. The germline V gene encodes CDR1 LNHDA and CDR2 SQIVND (reference sequence). CDR3 length: 13 amino acids. Trimming pared 6 bases from V and 1 base from J, leaving 7 bases between. CDR3: CASRPPSGNTIYF. The CDR3 nucleotides are TGTGCCAGTAGACCCCCTTCTGGAAACACCATATATTTT.

The chain recombines TRBV19 with TRBJ2-3; D not certain. The V end was cut by 3 bases, the J end by 2 bases, with 12 bases between. The CDR3 totals 15 residues. Germline loops: CDR1 LNHDA, CDR2 SQIVND (reference sequence). In DNA form, the CDR3 reads TGTGCCAGTAGTATTTATCACACCTTCACAGATACGCAGTATTTT. Protein: CASSIYHTFTDTQYF.

This sequence joins TRBV29-1 and TRBJ2-7; D ambiguous. CDR1 and CDR2 from the germline V gene are SQVTM and ANQGSEA. The CDR3 length is 13 residues. V lost 4 bases and J 5 bases, leaving 15 bases between the germline ends. Here the CDR3 DNA reads TGCAGCGTTGGCCCCTCAGGCCGGGACGAGCAGTACTTC. Translation: CSVGPSGRDEQYF.

V and J are TRBV7-8 and TRBJ1-1; D not certain. This CDR3 region has 14 residues. V lost 2 bases, J lost 0 bases, and 7 bases lay in between. Germline CDR1 and CDR2: SGHVS and FQNEAQ. CDR3 region: CASSLPGVNTEAFF. The CDR3 nucleotides read TGTGCCAGCAGCTTACCCGGAGTGAACACTGAAGCTTTCTTT.

This rearrangement joins TRBV5-1 to TRBJ2-1; 11 bases agree with TRBD2. The CDR3 is made up of 15 amino acids. Germline V gene lookup returns CDR1 SGHRS and CDR2 YFSETQ. J was trimmed by 4 bases and V by 4 bases; bases with no gene match: 4. Here the CDR3 reads CASSRGLAAYNEQFF. The CDR3 bases are TGCGCCAGCAGCAGGGGACTAGCGGCTTACAATGAGCAGTTCTTC.